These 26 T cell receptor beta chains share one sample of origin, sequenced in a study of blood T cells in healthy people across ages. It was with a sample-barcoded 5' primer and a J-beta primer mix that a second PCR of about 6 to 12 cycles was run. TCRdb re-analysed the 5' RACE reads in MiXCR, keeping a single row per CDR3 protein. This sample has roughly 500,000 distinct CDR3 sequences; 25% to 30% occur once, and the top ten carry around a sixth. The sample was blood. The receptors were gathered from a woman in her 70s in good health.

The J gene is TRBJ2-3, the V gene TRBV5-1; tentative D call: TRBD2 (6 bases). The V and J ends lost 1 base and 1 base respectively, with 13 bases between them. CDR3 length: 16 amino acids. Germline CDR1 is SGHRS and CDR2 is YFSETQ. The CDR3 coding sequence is TGCGCCAGCAGCTTGTTGGTAGTAGCGGGCACAGATACGCAGTATTTT. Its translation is CASSLLVVAGTDTQYF.

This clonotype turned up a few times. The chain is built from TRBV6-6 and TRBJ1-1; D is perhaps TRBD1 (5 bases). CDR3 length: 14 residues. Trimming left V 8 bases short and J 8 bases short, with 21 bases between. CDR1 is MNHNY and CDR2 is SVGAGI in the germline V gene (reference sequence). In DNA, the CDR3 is TGTGCCAGCCAAATCACCCTCAGGGCGGACGAAGCTTTCTTT. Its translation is CASQITLRADEAFF.

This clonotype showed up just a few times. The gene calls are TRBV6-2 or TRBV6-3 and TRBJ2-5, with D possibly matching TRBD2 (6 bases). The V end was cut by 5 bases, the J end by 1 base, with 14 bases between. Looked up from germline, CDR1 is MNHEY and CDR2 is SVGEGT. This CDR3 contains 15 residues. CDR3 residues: CASSPHRDFQETQYF. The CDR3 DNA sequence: TGTGCCAGCAGTCCCCACCGGGACTTCCAAGAGACCCAGTACTTC.

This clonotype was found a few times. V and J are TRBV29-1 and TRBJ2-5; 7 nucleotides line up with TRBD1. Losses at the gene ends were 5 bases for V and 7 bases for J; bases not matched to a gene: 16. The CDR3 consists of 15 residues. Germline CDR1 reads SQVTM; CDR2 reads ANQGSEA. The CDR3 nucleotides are TGCAGCGTTCAATTGACAGGGTCTCGGGGTGGGACCCAGTACTTC. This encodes CSVQLTGSRGGTQYF.

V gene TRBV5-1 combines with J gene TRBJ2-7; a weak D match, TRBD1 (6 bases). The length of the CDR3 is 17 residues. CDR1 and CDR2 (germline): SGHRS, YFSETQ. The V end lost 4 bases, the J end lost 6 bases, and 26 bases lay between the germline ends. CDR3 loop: CASSGAIAGAISSEQYF. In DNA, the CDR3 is TGCGCCAGCAGCGGCGCTATAGCAGGGGCGATTTCTTCCGAGCAGTACTTC.

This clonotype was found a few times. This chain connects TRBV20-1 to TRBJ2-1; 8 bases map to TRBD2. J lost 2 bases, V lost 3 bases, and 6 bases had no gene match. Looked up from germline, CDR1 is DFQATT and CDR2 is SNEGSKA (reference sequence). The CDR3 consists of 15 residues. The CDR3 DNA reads TGCAGTGCTAGGTCATTTAGCGGGACCTACAATGAGCAGTTCTTC. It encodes CSARSFSGTYNEQFF.

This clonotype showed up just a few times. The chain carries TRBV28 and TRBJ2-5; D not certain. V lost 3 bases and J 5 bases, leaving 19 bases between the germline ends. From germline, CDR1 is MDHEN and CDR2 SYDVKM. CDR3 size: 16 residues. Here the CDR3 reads CASSFLIGTASETQYF. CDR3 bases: TGTGCCAGCAGTTTTCTGATAGGTACGGCCTCGGAGACCCAGTACTTC.

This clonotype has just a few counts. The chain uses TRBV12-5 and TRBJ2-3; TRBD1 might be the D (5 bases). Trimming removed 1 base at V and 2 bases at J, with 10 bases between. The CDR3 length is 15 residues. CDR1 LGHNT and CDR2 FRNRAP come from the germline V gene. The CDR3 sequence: CASGLDGHFTDTQYF. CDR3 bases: TGTGCTAGTGGTTTGGACGGACACTTCACAGATACGCAGTATTTT.

The CDR3 DNA sequence: TGTGCCAGCAGTTTTCTAGACAGAAAGGAGCCCCAGTATTTT. Its translation: CASSFLDRKEPQYF. V is TRBV28 and J is TRBJ1-5; TRBD1 might be the D (5 bases). The closer fit of TRBJ2-3 to the DNA end suggests the J call may be wrong. The CDR3 has 14 residues. The germline V gene encodes CDR1 MDHEN and CDR2 SYDVKM.

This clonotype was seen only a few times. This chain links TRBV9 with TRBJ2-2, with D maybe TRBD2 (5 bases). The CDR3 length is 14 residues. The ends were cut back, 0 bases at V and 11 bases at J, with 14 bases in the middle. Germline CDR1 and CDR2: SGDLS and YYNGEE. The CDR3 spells CASSVEARALELFF. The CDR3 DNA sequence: TGTGCCAGCAGCGTAGAAGCGAGGGCGTTAGAGCTGTTTTTT.

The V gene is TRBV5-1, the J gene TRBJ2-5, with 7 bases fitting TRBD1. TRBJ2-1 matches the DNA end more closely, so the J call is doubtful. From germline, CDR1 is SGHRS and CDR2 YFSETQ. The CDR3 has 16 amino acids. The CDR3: CASSLEPQGRFNEQFF. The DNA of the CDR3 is TGCGCCAGCAGCTTGGAACCACAGGGGCGGTTTAATGAGCAGTTCTTC.

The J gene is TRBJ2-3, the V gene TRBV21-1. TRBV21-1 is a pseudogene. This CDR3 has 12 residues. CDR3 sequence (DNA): TGTGCCAGCAGCAAACGCCTTGGGACGCAGTATTTT. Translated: CASSKRLGTQYF.

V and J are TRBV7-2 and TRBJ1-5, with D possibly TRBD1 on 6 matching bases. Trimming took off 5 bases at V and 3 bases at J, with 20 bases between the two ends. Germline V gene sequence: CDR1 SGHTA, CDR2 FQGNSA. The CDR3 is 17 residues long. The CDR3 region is CASSLMGGGAPNQPQHF. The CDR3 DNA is TGTGCCAGCAGCCTAATGGGGGGGGGCGCCCCCAATCAGCCCCAGCATTTT.

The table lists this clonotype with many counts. DNA for the CDR3: TGCAGTGCTCTTCGGCCGGGAAACACCATATATTTT. Amino acid sequence: CSALRPGNTIYF. The V and J genes are TRBV20-1 and TRBJ1-3, with D unresolved. V was clipped by 5 bases and J by 4 bases, with 9 bases between them. CDR1 is DFQATT and CDR2 is SNEGSKA in the germline V gene (reference sequence). CDR3 length: 12 amino acids.

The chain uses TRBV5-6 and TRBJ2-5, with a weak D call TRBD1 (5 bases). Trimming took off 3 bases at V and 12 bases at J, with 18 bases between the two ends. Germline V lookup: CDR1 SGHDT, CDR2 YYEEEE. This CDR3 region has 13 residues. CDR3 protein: CASSSWEGEREYF. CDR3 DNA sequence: TGTGCCAGCAGCTCCTGGGAAGGGGAACGGGAGTACTTC.

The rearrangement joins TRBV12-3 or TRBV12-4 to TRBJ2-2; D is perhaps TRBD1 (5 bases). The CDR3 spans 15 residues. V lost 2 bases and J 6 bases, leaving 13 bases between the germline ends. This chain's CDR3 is CASSLTRAGSGELFF. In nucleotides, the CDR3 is TGTGCCAGCAGTTTAACCAGGGCCGGATCCGGGGAGCTGTTTTTT.

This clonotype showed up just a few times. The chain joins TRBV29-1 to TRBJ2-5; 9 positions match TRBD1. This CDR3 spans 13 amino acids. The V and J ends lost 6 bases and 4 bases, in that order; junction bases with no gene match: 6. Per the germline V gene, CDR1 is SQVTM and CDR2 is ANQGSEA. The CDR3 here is CSVEQTGGETQYF. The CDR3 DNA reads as TGCAGCGTAGAACAGACAGGGGGAGAGACCCAGTACTTC.

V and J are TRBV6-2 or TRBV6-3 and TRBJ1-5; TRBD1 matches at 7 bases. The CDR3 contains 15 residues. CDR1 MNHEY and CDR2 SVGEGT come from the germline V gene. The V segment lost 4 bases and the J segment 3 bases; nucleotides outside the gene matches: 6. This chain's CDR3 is CASSSGGTDNQPQHF. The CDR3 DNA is TGTGCCAGCAGTTCGGGGGGGACAGACAATCAGCCCCAGCATTTT.

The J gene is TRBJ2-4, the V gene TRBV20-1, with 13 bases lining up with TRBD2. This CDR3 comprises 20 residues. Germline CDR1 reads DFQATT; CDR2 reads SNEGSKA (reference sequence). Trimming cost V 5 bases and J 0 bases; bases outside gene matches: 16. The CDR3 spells CSADLPRGLAGDPAKNIQYF. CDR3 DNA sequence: TGCAGTGCTGATCTCCCACGTGGACTAGCGGGGGACCCAGCCAAAAACATTCAGTACTTC.

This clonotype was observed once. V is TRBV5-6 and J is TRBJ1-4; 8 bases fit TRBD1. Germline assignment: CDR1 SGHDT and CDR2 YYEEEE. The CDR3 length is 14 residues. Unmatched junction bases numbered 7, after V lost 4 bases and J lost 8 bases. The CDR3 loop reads CASSPGGMREKLFF. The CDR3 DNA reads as TGTGCCAGCAGCCCAGGGGGCATGAGGGAAAAACTGTTTTTT.

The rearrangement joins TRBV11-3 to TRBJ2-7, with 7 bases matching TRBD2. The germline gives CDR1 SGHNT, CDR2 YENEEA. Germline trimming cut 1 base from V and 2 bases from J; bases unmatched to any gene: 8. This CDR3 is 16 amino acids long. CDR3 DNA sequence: TGTGCCAGCAGCTTAGTGGCGCGGGGGAGGACCTACGAGCAGTACTTC. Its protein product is CASSLVARGRTYEQYF.

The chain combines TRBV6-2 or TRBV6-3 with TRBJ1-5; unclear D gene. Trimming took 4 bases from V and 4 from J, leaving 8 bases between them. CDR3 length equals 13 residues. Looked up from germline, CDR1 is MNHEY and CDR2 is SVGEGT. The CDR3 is CASSSRENQPQHF. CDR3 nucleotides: TGTGCCAGCAGTTCGAGGGAGAATCAGCCCCAGCATTTT.

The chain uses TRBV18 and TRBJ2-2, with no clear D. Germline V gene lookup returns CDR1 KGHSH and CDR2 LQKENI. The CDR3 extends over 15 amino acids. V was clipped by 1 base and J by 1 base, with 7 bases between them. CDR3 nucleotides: TGTGCCAGCTCACCACGTCAAGGGAACACCGGGGAGCTGTTTTTT. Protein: CASSPRQGNTGELFF.

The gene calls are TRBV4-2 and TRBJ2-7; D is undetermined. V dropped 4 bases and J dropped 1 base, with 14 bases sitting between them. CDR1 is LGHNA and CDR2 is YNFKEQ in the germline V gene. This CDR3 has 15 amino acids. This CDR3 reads CASSPQLTESYEQYF. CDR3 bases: TGTGCCAGCAGCCCCCAGCTCACTGAGTCCTACGAGCAGTACTTC.

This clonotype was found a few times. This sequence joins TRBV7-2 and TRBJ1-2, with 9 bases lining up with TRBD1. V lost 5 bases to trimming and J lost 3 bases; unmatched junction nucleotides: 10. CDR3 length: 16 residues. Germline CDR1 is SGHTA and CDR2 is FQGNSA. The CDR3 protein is CASSPSGTGSDYGYTF. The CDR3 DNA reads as TGTGCCAGCAGCCCGTCCGGGACAGGGAGCGACTATGGCTACACCTTC.

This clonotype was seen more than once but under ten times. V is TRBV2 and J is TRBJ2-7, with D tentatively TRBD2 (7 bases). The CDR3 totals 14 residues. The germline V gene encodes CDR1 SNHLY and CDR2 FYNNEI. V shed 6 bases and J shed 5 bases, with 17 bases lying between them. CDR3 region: CASRELGGGDEQYF. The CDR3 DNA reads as TGTGCCAGCAGAGAACTTGGGGGGGGCGACGAGCAGTACTTC.